Described below is a single T cell receptor beta chain sequence and its context. Authors' processing steps: Reference gene primer amplification gave nucleated cell count estimates. Assay: immunoSEQ multiplex PCR; the TCRdb copy retains only in-frame clones and omits some. That table supplies the V and J calls and clone size; D and trimming were determined from the DNA. The data contain over 250,000 clones, 80% to 95% of them singletons. The CDR3 totals 19 residues. The germline CDR1 and CDR2 sequences are MNHEY and SMNVEV (reference sequence). J lost 1 base, V lost 3 bases, and 15 bases had no gene match. Categorization into cohorts depended on clinical history that participants reported. Resolution of symptoms, clearance, or two negative PCRs was present in recovered Cohort 3 donors. The entry originates in a study of blood T cell repertoires in COVID-19.

What was sequenced was PBMCs or T cells enriched from blood (not recorded which). The origin of this receptor is a woman under 40 who had recovered from COVID-19. The chain uses TRBV27 and TRBJ2-1, with 7 bases matching TRBD1. The CDR3 sequence: CASSLTYGQVYSSYNEQFF. CDR3 DNA: TGTGCCAGCAGTTTGACATACGGACAGGTTTATTCTTCCTACAATGAGCAGTTCTTC.